This T cell receptor beta chain was recovered during a study of CD8+CD57+ T cells in acquired aplastic anemia (dated by TCRdb to the late 2010s). A note on the overall study: A mean of roughly 2.9 ug of DNA, ranging from roughly 0.19 to 27.4 ug, was extracted from sorted CD4+ and CD8+ cells. CD8+CD57+ expansion was defined as a frequency above the mean frequency observed in healthy subjects.

The paper's findings and limits, for the study overall: Twenty-nine CD8+ CDR3 sequences were found to be shared between patients and controls, but these sequences appeared to be highly expressed in patients and within the immunodominant clones of the patients. Between patients and healthy controls, no significant difference in CD8+ Simpson's diversity was found (P=0.060).

With respect to this clonotype: Its antigen specificity is not known. Nothing much larger sits one base from this clone, and base qualities are not available.

TCR beta VDJ combination and CDR3 sequence profiling used genomic DNA as the template. An Illumina HiSeq 2000 was the platform used for TCR repertoire sequencing. The source study handled its data this way. Repertoires were assessed using TRBV/TRBJ rearrangement plots, CDR3 size and DJ length profiles, and Simpson's diversity index. Whichever DNA sequence was most abundant in the deep sequencing data was defined as the immunodominant clone. CDR3 amino acid sequences were screened for sharing across subjects and compared with published repertoires and the VDJdb database. TCRdb reprocessed the public reads (quality trimming at Q25 with fastp, clone calling with MiXCR) and kept in-frame beta chains. Rows are combined by CDR3 protein, so each entry shows the most common genes and DNA. TCRdb, not the authors, supplied the V and J calls. This sample lists under 500,000 distinct CDR3 sequences; over 25% were detected once. 0.75% to 0.95% of the sample is held by the ten biggest clonotypes.

The patients picked for sequencing were ones in whom flow cytometry had shown an expansion of CD8+CD57+ cells. Every patient had severe acquired aplastic anemia, diagnosed using the International Study of Aplastic Anemia and Agranulocytosis and Camitta criteria. No patient had received any therapy when blood was sampled. In the study, sorted CD4+ and CD8+ blood T cells from patients with severe aplastic anemia and from healthy subjects underwent deep sequencing of TCR repertoires. Patients were enrolled under clinicaltrials.gov protocols 00001620, 01623167, 00001397, 00071045, 00081523 and 00961064 in the USA. Ficoll-Paque density gradient centrifugation was used to isolate peripheral blood mononuclear cells. Before DNA extraction, CD4+ and CD8+ T cells were sorted by FACS or by magnetic beads. The CDR3 holds 13 amino acids from the cysteine to the phenylalanine. The read is trimmed to its CDR3 DNA, 39 bases read in frame from base 1. V is shortened by 3 bases, J by 0 bases, and the region joining them spans 5 bases. CDR1 and CDR2, looked up from the germline V gene, are MNHEY and SVGAGI.

This sequence originates from a human donor with aplastic anemia. The sequence joins TRBV6-5 to TRBJ1-1; the D segment cannot be called with confidence. The sequencing sample was made of sorted CD4+, CD8+, or CD8+CD57+ T cells (not recorded which) from PBMCs. This receptor has the CDR3 CASSYLVNTEAFF. The DNA sequence reads TGTGCCAGCAGTTATTTAGTGAACACTGAAGCTTTCTTT.